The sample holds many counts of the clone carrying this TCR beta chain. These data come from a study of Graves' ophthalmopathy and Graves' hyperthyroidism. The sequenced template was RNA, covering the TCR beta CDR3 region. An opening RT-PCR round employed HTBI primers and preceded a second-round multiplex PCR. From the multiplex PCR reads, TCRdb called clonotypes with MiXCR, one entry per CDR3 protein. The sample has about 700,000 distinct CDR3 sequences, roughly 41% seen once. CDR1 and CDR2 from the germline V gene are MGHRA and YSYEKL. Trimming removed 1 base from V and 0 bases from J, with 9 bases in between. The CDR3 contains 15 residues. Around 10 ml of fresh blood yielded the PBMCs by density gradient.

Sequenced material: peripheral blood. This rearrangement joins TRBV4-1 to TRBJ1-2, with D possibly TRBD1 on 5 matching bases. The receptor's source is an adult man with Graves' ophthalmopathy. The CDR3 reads CASSQGGLANYGYTF. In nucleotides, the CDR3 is TGCGCCAGCAGCCAAGGGGGGTTGGCTAACTATGGCTACACCTTC.